This T cell receptor beta chain appears in the sequencing data of a study of T cells in Graves' hyperthyroidism and ophthalmopathy. TCR beta CDR3 regions were amplified from RNA transcripts. The primer set for the first-round RT-PCR of the TCR CDR3 was HTBI. One entry per CDR3 protein results from TCRdb running MiXCR on the multiplex PCR reads. The sample comprises about 210,000 distinct CDR3 sequences, 15% to 20% of which are singletons, and 50% rests with the top ten. Germline V CDR1 and CDR2: SGHNT, YYREEE (reference sequence). V was pared by 0 bases and J by 10 bases, with 5 bases between. CDR3 length: 12 amino acids. Clinical symptoms, serum thyroxine and TRAb, thyroid ultrasound and orbital computed tomography were used for the diagnoses.

The chain is built from TRBV5-4 and TRBJ1-6; unclear D gene. Sequencing was carried out using blood. This clonotype was obtained from a man in his forties or fifties with Graves' hyperthyroidism. Here the CDR3 reads CASSLGPSPLHF. DNA for the CDR3: TGTGCCAGCAGCTTGGGCCCCTCACCCCTCCACTTT.